One sample yielded the 8 T cell receptor beta chains listed below, sequenced in a study of T cell responses to AZD1222 COVID-19 vaccine. The table came from immunoSEQ multiplex PCR; TCRdb's copy has only in-frame clones and leaves some out. The repertoire includes more than 140,000 clones, approximately 89% of them detected once, and roughly 2% sits in the top ten. The sample in question was peripheral blood, obtained on day 0 of AZD1222 vaccination. These receptors all come from an adult in good health.

The J gene is TRBJ2-7, the V gene TRBV27, with 7 bases aligning to TRBD1. Trimming at V came to 3 bases and at J to 6 bases, leaving 2 bases not matched to a gene. The CDR3 covers 12 residues. Germline loops: CDR1 MNHEY, CDR2 SMNVEV (reference sequence). CDR3 amino acids: CASSFTGAEQYF. The CDR3 nucleotides read TGTGCCAGCAGTTTCACAGGGGCCGAGCAGTACTTC.

CDR3: CASSFATGNSPLHF. In nucleotides, the CDR3 is TGTGCCAGCAGCTTTGCGACGGGAAATTCACCCCTCCACTTT. The J gene is TRBJ1-6, the V gene TRBV11-3, with no clear D. Trimming left V 3 bases short and J 7 bases short, with 10 bases between. This CDR3 is 14 amino acids long. Germline lookup yields CDR1 SGHNT and CDR2 YENEEA.

This chain joins TRBV11-2 and TRBJ1-1; 7 positions match TRBD1. Germline V gene lookup returns CDR1 SGHAT and CDR2 FQNNGV. After removal of 5 bases from V and 9 bases from J, the junction contained 21 bases not matched to a gene. This CDR3 has 17 amino acids. CDR3 nucleotides: TGTGCCAGCAGCCCTAGGGGCGCGGACAGGCTAAAGGGCCAAGCTTTCTTT. Protein product: CASSPRGADRLKGQAFF.

J is TRBJ1-5 and V is TRBV19; 10 nucleotides align to TRBD1. The V and J ends lost 3 bases and 9 bases, in that order; junction bases with no gene match: 11. This CDR3 spans 16 amino acids. The germline V gene has CDR1 LNHDA and CDR2 SQIVND (reference sequence). CDR3 residues: CASSIGAGQGRGPQHF. As DNA, the CDR3 is TGTGCCAGTAGTATCGGTGCGGGACAGGGGAGAGGGCCCCAGCATTTT.

The chain uses TRBV25-1 and TRBJ1-2; D unresolved. The V gene's germline CDR1 is MGHDK and CDR2 SYGVNS. The germline V and J ends were trimmed by 5 bases and 5 bases, with 12 bases remaining between them. The CDR3 runs to 13 residues. CDR3 region: CASSPQGIYGYTF. The CDR3 DNA reads TGTGCCAGCAGTCCCCAAGGAATATATGGCTACACCTTC.

The V call is TRBV14, the J call TRBJ2-5; D might be TRBD1 (5 bases). The V end lost 1 base, the J end lost 4 bases, and 10 bases lay between the germline ends. This CDR3 spans 14 amino acids. Germline V gene sequence: CDR1 SGHDN, CDR2 FVKESK. The CDR3 reads CASSQVRQRETQYF. For the CDR3, the DNA is TGTGCCAGCAGCCAAGTGAGACAGCGAGAGACCCAGTACTTC.

This clone was observed a handful of times. This chain joins TRBV12-5 and TRBJ1-5; D unclear. Germline lookup yields CDR1 LGHNT and CDR2 FRNRAP. This CDR3 is built from 13 residues. V gave up 7 bases and J gave up 9 bases, with 16 bases separating them. CDR3 bases: TGTGCTAGTGCCCCCTTCTCGGACTCGCCCCAGCATTTT. Protein: CASAPFSDSPQHF.

The chain carries TRBV11-2 and TRBJ1-3, with 10 positions matching TRBD1. CDR1 is SGHAT, CDR2 FQNNGV, per germline. CDR3 length: 15 amino acids. With 5 bases clipped from V and 2 bases from J, the junction kept 3 bases outside the gene matches. DNA for the CDR3: TGTGCCAGCAGCCCCGGGACAGGGGCTGGAAACACCATATATTTT. It codes for CASSPGTGAGNTIYF.